Below, 9 T cell receptor beta chains from the same sample are listed, as sequenced in a study of CD8 T cells in ankylosing spondylitis. The antigens for these receptors are not known. Study-level results: Blood from ankylosing spondylitis patients appeared to carry a characteristic eight-variant TCR beta motif.

TCRdb itself ran the 5' RACE reads through MiXCR, one entry per CDR3 protein. The top ten clones hold around 3.4% of a sample with around 490,000 distinct CDR3 sequences, approximately 5.3% of them seen once. Input material: blood, either unsorted or a sorted T cell fraction (not recorded which). These receptors all stem from a male donor with ankylosing spondylitis.

This clonotype was counted ten times or more. This chain uses TRBV20-1 with TRBJ1-3, with 7 bases aligning to TRBD1. The length of the CDR3 is 16 residues. With 3 bases clipped from V and 0 bases from J, the junction kept 8 bases outside the gene matches. From germline, CDR1 is DFQATT and CDR2 SNEGSKA (reference sequence). CDR3 amino acids: CSASPGTVRSGNTIYF. The DNA of the CDR3 is TGCAGTGCTAGTCCCGGGACAGTCCGCTCTGGAAACACCATATATTTT.

This clonotype was recorded many times. The gene calls are TRBV27 and TRBJ1-2, with TRBD1 matching over 7 bases. Germline V gives CDR1 MNHEY, CDR2 SMNVEV (reference sequence). With 3 bases clipped from V and 6 bases from J, the junction kept 7 bases outside the gene matches. The CDR3 runs to 14 residues. The CDR3 spells CASSFDRAGNGYTF. In nucleotides, the CDR3 is TGTGCCAGCAGTTTCGACAGGGCAGGAAATGGCTACACCTTC.

This clonotype was counted only a few times. The chain employs TRBV20-1 and TRBJ2-1, with 12 bases identical to TRBD2. This CDR3 is built from 16 residues. CDR1 and CDR2 (germline): DFQATT, SNEGSKA (reference sequence). V lost 6 bases, J lost 4 bases, and 10 bases stayed unmatched. In DNA form, the CDR3 reads TGCAGTGCGGGACTAGCGGGCCACGTATCTTACAATGAGCAGTTCTTC. It specifies CSAGLAGHVSYNEQFF.

This clonotype was detected ten times or more. The rearrangement links TRBV14 to TRBJ1-1; no definite D call. Looked up from germline, CDR1 is SGHDN and CDR2 is FVKESK. The ends were cut back, 4 bases at V and 0 bases at J, with 6 bases in the middle. The CDR3 runs to 13 residues. The DNA of the CDR3 is TGTGCCAGCAGCCTCTTTATGAACACTGAAGCTTTCTTT. Translating it yields CASSLFMNTEAFF.

Many counts were recorded for this clonotype. The gene calls are TRBV4-2 and TRBJ2-4, with 10 bases identical to TRBD1. CDR1 is LGHNA, CDR2 YNFKEQ, per germline. The CDR3 loop spans 21 amino acids. V trimming: 1 base; J trimming: 0 bases; junction bases outside the gene matches: 15. The CDR3 nucleotides read TGTGCCAGCAGCCAAGTCAGTATGGGGGACAGGGGTAACCTAGCCAAAAACATTCAGTACTTC. This encodes CASSQVSMGDRGNLAKNIQYF.

At least ten counts were recorded for this clonotype. The chain is built from TRBV2 and TRBJ1-4, with D perhaps TRBD1 (6 bases). This CDR3 contains 12 residues. The germline V gene encodes CDR1 SNHLY and CDR2 FYNNEI. The V end lost 7 bases, the J end lost 8 bases, and 11 bases lay between the germline ends. DNA for the CDR3: TGTGCCAGCACAGGGGTAGGCGAAAAACTGTTTTTT. Translation: CASTGVGEKLFF. The whole variable domain, remainder taken from reference TRBV2 and TRBJ1-4, is EPEVTQTPSHQVTQMGQEVILRCVPISNHLYFYWYRQILGQKVEFLVSFYNNEISEKSEIFDDQFSVERPDGSNFTLKIRSTKLEDSAMYFCASTGVGEKLFFGSGTQLSVL.

This clonotype was detected ten times or more. This chain links TRBV6-1 with TRBJ1-1, with D perhaps matching TRBD1 (5 bases). The germline V gene has CDR1 MNHNS and CDR2 SASEGT. The V gene lost 7 bases and the J gene lost 1 base, with 13 bases spanning the gap. This CDR3 has 14 amino acids. The chain's CDR3 is CASTAGTTNTEAFF. The DNA for the CDR3 is TGTGCCAGCACTGCCGGGACGACGAACACTGAAGCTTTCTTT.

There are many counts of this clonotype. The chain combines TRBV29-1 with TRBJ2-7, with D unresolved. The CDR3 spans 11 residues. The germline CDR1 and CDR2 sequences are SQVTM and ANQGSEA. V was trimmed by 7 bases and J by 5 bases, leaving 12 bases between them. The CDR3 DNA sequence: TGCAGCGCGGTGAGGACGAACGAGCAGTACTTC. Translating gives CSAVRTNEQYF.

In this sample, this clonotype turned up many times. The chain couples TRBV5-1 to TRBJ2-3, with TRBD2 identical over 12 bases. CDR3 length equals 17 residues. Looked up from germline, CDR1 is SGHRS and CDR2 is YFSETQ. V lost 2 bases to trimming and J lost 2 bases; unmatched junction nucleotides: 6. The CDR3 sequence: CASSFLGLAGHTDTQYF. The CDR3 DNA follows: TGCGCCAGCAGCTTCCTAGGACTAGCGGGGCACACAGATACGCAGTATTTT.